The rows below give T cell receptor beta chains drawn from one sample of a study of cytomegalovirus exposure and HLA in healthy donors. Using immunoSEQ multiplex PCR, the repertoire was profiled, and TCRdb retains in-frame clones only, with some absent. The ten top clones account for about 4.2%, within a sample of 77,000 or so clones. Specimen: PBMCs. The receptors were gathered from a man under 40 in good health and CMV-seronegative. The CDR3 runs from the conserved cysteine through the conserved F or W. A D gene is named only where the DNA matches it firmly.

j_call | cdr3_length | d_call | v_call | cdr3_aa | cdr3_nt
TRBJ1-2 | 13 | NA | TRBV6-5 | CASSYGGTYGYTF | TGTGCCAGCAGTTACGGTGGGACTTATGGCTACACCTTC
TRBJ1-5 | 13 | NA | TRBV6-1 | CASSDRDNQPQHF | TGTGCCAGCAGTGACAGGGACAATCAGCCCCAGCATTTT
TRBJ1-3 | 15 | NA | TRBV7-3 | CASSEGHNSGNTIYF | TGTGCCAGCAGTGAGGGACACAACTCTGGAAACACCATATATTTT
TRBJ2-6 | 15 | NA | TRBV21-1 | CASMTEDPGANVLTF | TGTGCCAGTATGACCGAGGATCCAGGGGCCAACGTCCTGACTTTC
TRBJ1-1 | 15 | TRBD1 | TRBV5-1 | CASSLVGTGITEAFF | TGCGCCAGCAGCTTGGTAGGGACAGGGATTACTGAAGCTTTCTTT
TRBJ1-1 | 14 | NA | TRBV28 | CASSTLGAAAEAFF | TGTGCCAGCAGCACTCTCGGTGCGGCGGCTGAAGCTTTCTTT
TRBJ2-5 | 13 | NA | TRBV5-7 | CASSPQGPETQYF | TGTGCCAGCAGCCCACAGGGTCCAGAGACCCAGTACTTC
TRBJ2-6 | 14 | NA | TRBV25-1 | CASRDSSGANVLTF | TGTGCCAGCAGGGACAGCTCTGGGGCCAACGTCCTGACTTTC
TRBJ2-5 | 14 | NA | TRBV27 | CASSSRSGEETQYF | TGTGCCAGCAGTTCGAGATCCGGGGAAGAGACCCAGTACTTC
TRBJ1-3 | 14 | NA | TRBV15 | CATSPFSSGNTIYF | TGTGCCACCAGCCCCTTTTCGAGTGGAAACACCATATATTTT
TRBJ1-5 | 16 | NA | TRBV19 | CASSSYRRGANQPQHF | TGTGCCAGTAGTTCCTACAGGCGGGGGGCGAATCAGCCCCAGCATTTT
TRBJ1-1 | 16 | TRBD1 | TRBV27 | CASSSFWGQGMTEAFF | TGTGCCAGCAGTTCCTTTTGGGGACAGGGCATGACTGAAGCTTTCTTT
TRBJ2-5 | 11 | NA | TRBV30 | CAWSVSETQYF | TGTGCCTGGAGTGTCTCTGAGACCCAGTACTTC
TRBJ1-1 | 13 | TRBD1 | TRBV5-1 | CASSSRTGPEAFF | TGCGCCAGCAGCTCAAGGACAGGGCCTGAAGCTTTCTTT
TRBJ1-2 | 12 | NA | TRBV7-8 | CASSAGQIGYTF | TGTGCCAGCAGCGCCGGACAAATCGGCTACACCTTC
TRBJ1-2 | 16 | TRBD1 | TRBV6-1 | CASSERGTGANYGYTF | TGTGCCAGCAGTGAAAGGGGGACAGGGGCTAACTATGGCTACACCTTC
TRBJ2-5 | 14 | NA | TRBV13 | CASSPPQGQETQYF | TGTGCCAGCAGCCCCCCACAGGGTCAAGAGACCCAGTACTTC
TRBJ2-2 | 14 | NA | TRBV18 | CASSPEGNTGELFF | TGTGCCAGCTCACCAGAGGGGAACACCGGGGAGCTGTTTTTT
TRBJ2-7 | 14 | TRBD2 | TRBV7-2 | CASSLAGGSYEQYF | TGTGCCAGCAGTCTAGCGGGAGGCTCCTACGAGCAGTACTTC
TRBJ2-7 | 13 | NA | TRBV9 | CASSSGEEGEQYF | TGTGCCAGCAGCTCCGGGGAGGAGGGGGAGCAGTACTTC
TRBJ1-2 | 12 | TRBD1 | TRBV6-5 | CASTDRVGGYTF | TGTGCCAGCACCGACAGGGTCGGCGGCTACACCTTC
TRBJ2-7 | 15 | TRBD2 | TRBV11-3 | CASSFGREVSYEQYF | TGTGCCAGCAGCTTCGGGCGGGAGGTCTCCTACGAGCAGTACTTC
TRBJ2-3 | 11 | NA | TRBV20-1 | CSCLRTDTQYF | TGCAGTTGTCTCAGAACAGATACGCAGTATTTT
TRBJ2-2 | 14 | TRBD2 | TRBV6-5 | CASKRGAITGELFF | TGTGCCAGCAAGCGGGGGGCGATCACCGGGGAGCTGTTTTTT
TRBJ2-7 | 15 | TRBD2 | TRBV6-1 | CASRITSGPLNEQYF | TGTGCCAGCAGAATAACTAGCGGACCCCTTAACGAGCAGTACTTC